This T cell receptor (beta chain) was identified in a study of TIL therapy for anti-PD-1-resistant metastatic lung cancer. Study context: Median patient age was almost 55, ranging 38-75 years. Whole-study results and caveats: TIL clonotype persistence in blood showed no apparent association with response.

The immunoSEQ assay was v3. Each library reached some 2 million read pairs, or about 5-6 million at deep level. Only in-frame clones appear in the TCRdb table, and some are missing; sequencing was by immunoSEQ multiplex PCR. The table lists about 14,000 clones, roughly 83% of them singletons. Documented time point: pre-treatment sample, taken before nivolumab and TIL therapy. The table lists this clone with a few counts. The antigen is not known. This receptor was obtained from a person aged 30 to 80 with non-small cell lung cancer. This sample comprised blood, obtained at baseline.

The CDR3 nucleotides are TGTGCCAGCAGCTTGGTAGTGAACACTGAAGCTTTCTTT. It codes for CASSLVVNTEAFF. J is TRBJ1-1 and V is TRBV5-4; D not certain. This CDR3 region has 13 residues. The V and J ends lost 0 bases and 0 bases respectively, with 3 bases between them. The germline gives CDR1 SGHNT, CDR2 YYREEE (reference sequence).